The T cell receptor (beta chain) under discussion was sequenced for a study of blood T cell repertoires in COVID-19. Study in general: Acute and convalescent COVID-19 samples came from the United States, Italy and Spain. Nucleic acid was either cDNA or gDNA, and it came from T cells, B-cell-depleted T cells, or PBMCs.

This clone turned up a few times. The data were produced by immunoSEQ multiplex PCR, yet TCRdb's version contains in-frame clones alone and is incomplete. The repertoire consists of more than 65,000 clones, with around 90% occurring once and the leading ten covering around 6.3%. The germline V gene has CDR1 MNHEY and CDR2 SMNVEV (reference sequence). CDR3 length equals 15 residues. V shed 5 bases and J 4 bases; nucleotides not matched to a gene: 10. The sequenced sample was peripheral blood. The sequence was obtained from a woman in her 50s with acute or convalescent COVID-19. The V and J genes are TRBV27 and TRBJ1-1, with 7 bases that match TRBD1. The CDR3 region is CASSPSQGLGTEAFF. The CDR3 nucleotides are TGTGCCAGCAGTCCCTCACAGGGGTTGGGCACTGAAGCTTTCTTT.